Shown below are 21 T cell receptor beta chains from a single sample sequenced in a study of vaccination and CD4 T cells after COVID-19. Time point of the sample: late sampling 161 to 241 days after vaccination in a few convalescent patients. Treatment meaning: approximately nine-day PBMC culture with coronavirus spike peptide pools or control peptides (ViraFEST assay). No antigen is known for these receptors. The Oncomine TCR Beta short-read assay generated sequence data from the DNA of cultured CD4+ T cells. Each CDR3 protein is one row after TCRdb ran MiXCR on the PCR reads. The repertoire has about 22,000 distinct CDR3 sequences, about 35% of them found once; the top ten carry 8.6%. The sequenced sample was CD4+ T cells from blood, cultured in vitro, obtained about 7 months after SARS-CoV-2 vaccination. The receptors stem from a human donor who had recovered from COVID-19.

In this sample, this clonotype turned up a few times. This rearrangement joins TRBV6-2 or TRBV6-3 to TRBJ1-2; maybe TRBD1 (5 bases). Trimming pared 2 bases from V and 7 bases from J, leaving 8 bases between. Germline V gene sequence: CDR1 MNHEY, CDR2 SVGEGT. This CDR3 region has 12 residues. The CDR3 region is CASSYRQGGYTF. CDR3 sequence (DNA): TGTGCCAGCAGTTACCGGCAGGGTGGCTACACCTTC.

V is TRBV6-1 and J is TRBJ2-1; 7 nucleotides align to TRBD1. Germline trimming cut 6 bases from V and 4 bases from J; bases unmatched to any gene: 0. The CDR3 length is 12 residues. Per germline, CDR1 MNHNS and CDR2 SASEGT. As DNA, the CDR3 is TGTGCCAGCAGGACAGGGTACAATGAGCAGTTCTTC. Its translation is CASRTGYNEQFF.

The chain carries TRBV6-2 or TRBV6-3 and TRBJ2-5, with TRBD2 identical over 8 bases. The J segment lost 2 bases and the V segment lost 6 bases, leaving 5 bases of the junction unmatched. This CDR3 has 14 residues. The germline CDR1 and CDR2 sequences are MNHEY and SVGEGT. The CDR3, as DNA: TGTGCCAGCAGACCCAGCGGGGGACAAGAGACCCAGTACTTC. It is translated as CASRPSGGQETQYF.

This clonotype was seen only once. V gene TRBV6-1 combines with J gene TRBJ2-2; no definite D call. Germline V gives CDR1 MNHNS, CDR2 SASEGT. The CDR3 runs to 11 residues. Trimming left V 6 bases short and J 6 bases short, with 5 bases between. In nucleotides, the CDR3 is TGTGCCAGCAGCCGCGCCGGGGAGCTGTTTTTT. Its protein is CASSRAGELFF.

The gene calls are TRBV20-1 and TRBJ2-2, with D perhaps matching TRBD1 (6 bases). Germline CDR1 reads DFQATT; CDR2 reads SNEGSKA (reference sequence). The CDR3 loop spans 13 amino acids. Trimming cost V 6 bases and J 4 bases, with 12 bases left between them. The CDR3 here is CSAHRVPTGELFF. CDR3 nucleotides: TGCAGTGCCCACAGGGTACCCACCGGGGAGCTGTTTTTT.

The rearrangement uses TRBV28 and TRBJ2-1; 8 positions agree with TRBD1. From germline, CDR1 is MDHEN and CDR2 SYDVKM. This CDR3 is 10 amino acids long. Here the CDR3 DNA reads TGTCGCGGGACAGGCAATGAGCAGTTCTTC. This translates into CRGTGNEQFF.

The rearrangement uses TRBV6-1 and TRBJ2-1; 12 bases are a match to TRBD1. Germline-derived CDR1 and CDR2 are MNHNS and SASEGT. The CDR3 sequence is 13 residues long. The V segment lost 6 bases and the J segment 8 bases; nucleotides outside the gene matches: 2. The chain's CDR3 is CASRGQGADEQFF. The DNA for the CDR3 is TGTGCCAGCAGGGGACAGGGGGCCGATGAGCAGTTCTTC.

The genes are TRBV7-8 and TRBJ1-2, with unresolved D. V gave up 5 bases and J gave up 6 bases, with 7 bases separating them. The V gene's germline CDR1 is SGHVS and CDR2 FQNEAQ. The CDR3 consists of 11 residues. The CDR3 coding sequence is TGTGCCAGCAGCCGAATAGATGGCTACACCTTC. It translates to CASSRIDGYTF.

The genes are TRBV6-1 and TRBJ1-1, with D possibly matching TRBD1 (5 bases). Per the germline V gene, CDR1 is MNHNS and CDR2 is SASEGT. V lost 1 base and J 6 bases, leaving 15 bases between the germline ends. The CDR3 totals 15 residues. The CDR3 DNA follows: TGTGCCAGCAGTGAAGTCCCAGGGCCCGGGCCTGAAGCTTTCTTT. Translating gives CASSEVPGPGPEAFF.

The chain couples TRBV6-4 to TRBJ2-1; D unclear. The CDR3 is 13 amino acids. Germline V CDR1 and CDR2: MRHNA, SNTAGT. Trimming cost V 5 bases and J 7 bases, with 12 bases left between them. In DNA form, the CDR3 reads TGTGCCAGCAGTTCCTCTACTGAGAATGAGCAGTTCTTC. This encodes CASSSSTENEQFF.

V and J are TRBV28 and TRBJ2-7, with 8 nucleotides matching TRBD1. Germline CDR1 is MDHEN and CDR2 is SYDVKM. After removal of 4 bases from V and 1 base from J, the junction contained 6 bases not matched to a gene. This CDR3 contains 15 residues. CDR3 DNA sequence: TGTGCCAGCAGTTCCCCGGGACAGGAGTCCTACGAGCAGTACTTC. Translated, it gives CASSSPGQESYEQYF.

The genes are TRBV6-2 or TRBV6-3 and TRBJ1-5; TRBD1 agrees at 10 bases. V dropped 5 bases and J dropped 6; count of bases not matched to a gene: 7. The V gene's germline CDR1 is MNHEY and CDR2 SVGEGT. The CDR3 is 15 amino acids. CDR3 loop: CASSVPGTGVQPQHF. CDR3 nucleotide sequence: TGTGCCAGCAGTGTCCCGGGGACAGGGGTTCAGCCCCAGCATTTT.

The chain carries TRBV12-3 or TRBV12-4 and TRBJ1-2; 8 nucleotides agree with TRBD1. The CDR3 is made up of 13 amino acids. V lost 6 bases and J lost 8; bases outside the gene matches: 8. The CDR3 nucleotides read TGTGCCAGCAGCATGGACAGGGATCGCGGCTACACCTTC. Translating gives CASSMDRDRGYTF.

The chain has TRBV7-6 and TRBJ2-7; a weak D match, TRBD2 (5 bases). The germline CDR1 and CDR2 sequences are SGHVS and FNYEAQ. There are 15 residues in the CDR3. With 4 bases removed from V and 2 bases from J, the gap between germline ends came to 15 bases. The CDR3 DNA reads as TGTGCCAGCAGCTCCGGGATTCGAGGCACCTACGAGCAGTACTTC. This codes for CASSSGIRGTYEQYF.

The sample holds a few counts of this clonotype. The chain uses TRBV20-1 and TRBJ1-1; D possibly corresponds to TRBD1 (5 bases). Germline V gene lookup returns CDR1 DFQATT and CDR2 SNEGSKA (reference sequence). V lost 1 base and J 2 bases, leaving 8 bases between the germline ends. The CDR3 sequence is 13 residues long. The CDR3 region is CSARGGDNTEAFF. CDR3 nucleotides: TGCAGTGCTAGAGGTGGGGACAACACTGAAGCTTTCTTT.

The J gene is TRBJ1-2, the V gene TRBV6-4, with D possibly TRBD1 on 6 matching bases. The CDR3 runs 16 residues. V lost 4 bases, J lost 0 bases, and 15 bases lay in between. From germline, CDR1 is MRHNA and CDR2 SNTAGT. The CDR3 loop is CASSGSTGQPNYGYTF. CDR3 in DNA: TGTGCCAGCAGTGGTTCGACAGGACAACCTAACTATGGCTACACCTTC.

This chain uses TRBV15 with TRBJ2-7; weak D call: TRBD2 (6 bases). Germline lookup yields CDR1 LNHNV and CDR2 YYDKDF (reference sequence). This CDR3 spans 13 amino acids. V lost 0 bases, J lost 6 bases, and 9 bases lay in between. This CDR3 is CATSRDLGGEQYF. The CDR3 DNA reads TGTGCCACCAGCAGAGATCTGGGGGGCGAGCAGTACTTC.

The V gene is TRBV6-1, the J gene TRBJ2-3; the D is unclear. The V end lost 6 bases, the J end lost 4 bases, and 11 bases lay between the germline ends. There are 13 residues in the CDR3. CDR1 and CDR2 from the germline V gene are MNHNS and SASEGT. CDR3 DNA sequence: TGTGCCAGCAGCGAGATTAGAGCAGATACGCAGTATTTT. Translated, it gives CASSEIRADTQYF.

The chain carries TRBV4-1 and TRBJ2-3, with D hard to call. V gave up 0 bases and J gave up 6 bases, with 10 bases separating them. CDR1 is MGHRA and CDR2 is YSYEKL in the germline V gene. The CDR3 is 14 residues long. The DNA for the CDR3 is TGCGCCAGCAGCCAAGATCGAGCTTCGGATACGCAGTATTTT. It encodes CASSQDRASDTQYF.

The table lists this clonotype with a few counts. The rearrangement uses TRBV7-9 and TRBJ1-1; a weak D match, TRBD1 (6 bases). From germline, CDR1 is SEHNR and CDR2 FQNEAQ (reference sequence). Trimming shortened V by 4 bases and J by 4 bases, and 10 bases separated the two germline ends. The CDR3 loop spans 13 amino acids. The CDR3 DNA is TGTGCCAGCAGCTCTAAGGGGGTCACTGAAGCTTTCTTT. Translated: CASSSKGVTEAFF.

The V call is TRBV7-2, the J call TRBJ2-3; TRBD2 agrees at 14 bases. V lost 5 bases and J lost 4; bases outside the gene matches: 5. Germline V CDR1 and CDR2: SGHTA, FQGNSA. The CDR3 extends over 16 amino acids. The CDR3 is CASSRGTSGSPDTQYF. The CDR3 coding sequence is TGTGCCAGCAGCCGCGGGACTAGCGGGAGCCCAGATACGCAGTATTTT.